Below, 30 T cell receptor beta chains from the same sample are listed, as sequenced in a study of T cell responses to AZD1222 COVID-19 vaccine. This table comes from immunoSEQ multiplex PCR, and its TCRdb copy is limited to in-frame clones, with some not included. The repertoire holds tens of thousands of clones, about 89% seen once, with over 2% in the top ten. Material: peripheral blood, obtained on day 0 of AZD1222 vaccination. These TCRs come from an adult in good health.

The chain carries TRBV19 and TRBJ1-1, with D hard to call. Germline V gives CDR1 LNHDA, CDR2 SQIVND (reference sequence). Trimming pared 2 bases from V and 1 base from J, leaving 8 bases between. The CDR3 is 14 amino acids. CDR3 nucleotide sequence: TGTGCCAGTAGTATAACCCCCGGGAACACTGAAGCTTTCTTT. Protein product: CASSITPGNTEAFF.

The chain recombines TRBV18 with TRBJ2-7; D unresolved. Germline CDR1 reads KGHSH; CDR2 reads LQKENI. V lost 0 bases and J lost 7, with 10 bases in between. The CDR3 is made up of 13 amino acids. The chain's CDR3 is CASSPPAGWEQYF. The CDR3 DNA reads TGTGCCAGCTCACCACCCGCCGGTTGGGAGCAGTACTTC.

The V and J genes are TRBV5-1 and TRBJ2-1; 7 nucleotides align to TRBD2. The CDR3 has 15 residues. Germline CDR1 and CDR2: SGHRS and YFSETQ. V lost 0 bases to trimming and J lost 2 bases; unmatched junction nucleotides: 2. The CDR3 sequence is CASSLGGSTYNEQFF. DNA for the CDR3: TGCGCCAGCAGCTTGGGCGGGAGCACCTACAATGAGCAGTTCTTC.

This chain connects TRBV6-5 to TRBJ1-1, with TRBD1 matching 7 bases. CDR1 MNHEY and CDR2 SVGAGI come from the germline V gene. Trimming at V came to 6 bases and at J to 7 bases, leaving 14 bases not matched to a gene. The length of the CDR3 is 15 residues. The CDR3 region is CASRPVYGQANEAFF. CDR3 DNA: TGTGCCAGCAGACCCGTATATGGACAGGCCAATGAAGCTTTCTTT.

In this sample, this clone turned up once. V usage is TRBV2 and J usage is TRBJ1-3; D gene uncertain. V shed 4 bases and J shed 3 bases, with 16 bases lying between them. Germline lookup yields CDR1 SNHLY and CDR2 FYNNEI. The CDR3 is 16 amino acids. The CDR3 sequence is CASSAEGGKGGNTIYF. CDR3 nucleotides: TGTGCCAGCAGTGCGGAGGGCGGGAAGGGTGGAAACACCATATATTTT.

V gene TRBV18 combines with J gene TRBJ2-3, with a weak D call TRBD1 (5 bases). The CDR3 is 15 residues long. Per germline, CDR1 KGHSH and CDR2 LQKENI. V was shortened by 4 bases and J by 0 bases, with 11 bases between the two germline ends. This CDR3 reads CASSLERQSTDTQYF. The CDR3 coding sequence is TGTGCCAGCTCACTCGAGAGACAGAGCACAGATACGCAGTATTTT.

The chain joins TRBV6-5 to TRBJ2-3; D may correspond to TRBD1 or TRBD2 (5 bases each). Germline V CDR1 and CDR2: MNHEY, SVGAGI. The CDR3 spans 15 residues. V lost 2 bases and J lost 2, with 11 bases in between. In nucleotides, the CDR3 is TGTGCCAGCAGTTACCAGCCGGGGACCACAGATACGCAGTATTTT. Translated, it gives CASSYQPGTTDTQYF.

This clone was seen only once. CDR3 in amino acids: CASSRTAFDEAFF. CDR3 nucleotide sequence: TGTGCCAGCAGTCGGACGGCTTTTGATGAAGCTTTCTTT. This chain uses TRBV25-1 with TRBJ1-1; D gene uncertain. This CDR3 spans 13 amino acids. Germline CDR1 MGHDK, CDR2 SYGVNS. The V and J ends lost 5 bases and 7 bases respectively, with 14 bases between them.

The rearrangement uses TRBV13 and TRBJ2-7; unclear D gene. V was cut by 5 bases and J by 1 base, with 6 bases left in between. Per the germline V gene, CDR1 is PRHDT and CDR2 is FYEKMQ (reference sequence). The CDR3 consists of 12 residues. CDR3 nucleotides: TGTGCCAGCAGCAGAGGATCCTACGAGCAGTACTTC. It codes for CASSRGSYEQYF.

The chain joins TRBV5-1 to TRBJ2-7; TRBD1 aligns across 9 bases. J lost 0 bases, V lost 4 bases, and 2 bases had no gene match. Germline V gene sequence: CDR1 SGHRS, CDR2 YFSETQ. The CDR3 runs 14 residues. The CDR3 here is CASSRQGDSYEQYF. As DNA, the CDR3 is TGCGCCAGCAGCCGACAGGGGGACTCCTACGAGCAGTACTTC.

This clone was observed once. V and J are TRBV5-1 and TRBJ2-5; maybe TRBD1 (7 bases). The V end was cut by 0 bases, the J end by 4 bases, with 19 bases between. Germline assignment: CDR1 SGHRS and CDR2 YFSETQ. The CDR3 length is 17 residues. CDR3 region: CASSLVGSSGGLETQYF. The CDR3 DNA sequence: TGCGCCAGCAGCTTGGTCGGCTCTTCAGGGGGGTTAGAGACCCAGTACTTC.

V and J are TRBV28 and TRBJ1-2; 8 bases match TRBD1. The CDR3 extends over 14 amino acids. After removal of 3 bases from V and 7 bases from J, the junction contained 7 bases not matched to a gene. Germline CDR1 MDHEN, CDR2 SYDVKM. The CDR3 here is CASSLGGQGGGYTF. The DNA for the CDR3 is TGTGCCAGCAGTTTGGGTGGACAGGGAGGTGGCTACACCTTC.

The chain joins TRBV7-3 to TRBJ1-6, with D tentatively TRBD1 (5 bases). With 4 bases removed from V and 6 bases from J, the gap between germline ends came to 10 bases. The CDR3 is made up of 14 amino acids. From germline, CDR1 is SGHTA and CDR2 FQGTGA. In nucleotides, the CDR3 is TGTGCCAGCAGCTCCGGGACGGCTAATTCACCCCTCCACTTT. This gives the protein CASSSGTANSPLHF.

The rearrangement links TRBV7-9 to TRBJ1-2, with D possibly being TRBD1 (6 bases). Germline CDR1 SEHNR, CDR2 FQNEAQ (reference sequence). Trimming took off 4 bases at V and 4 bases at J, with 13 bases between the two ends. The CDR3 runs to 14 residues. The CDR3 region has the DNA TGTGCCAGCAGCTATGAACAGGGATCCTATGGCTACACCTTC. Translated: CASSYEQGSYGYTF. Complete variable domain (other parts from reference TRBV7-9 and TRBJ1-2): DTGVSQNPRHKITKRGQNVTFRCDPISEHNRLYWYRQTLGQGPEFLTYFQNEAQLEKSRLLSDRFSAERPKGSFSTLEIQRTEQGDSAMYLCASSYEQGSYGYTFGSGTRLTVV.

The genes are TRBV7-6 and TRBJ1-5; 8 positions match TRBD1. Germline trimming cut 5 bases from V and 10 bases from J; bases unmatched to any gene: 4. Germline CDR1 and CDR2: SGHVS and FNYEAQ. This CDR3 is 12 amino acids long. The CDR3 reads CASSQDRGPQHF. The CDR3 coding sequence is TGTGCCAGCAGCCAAGACAGGGGACCCCAGCATTTT.

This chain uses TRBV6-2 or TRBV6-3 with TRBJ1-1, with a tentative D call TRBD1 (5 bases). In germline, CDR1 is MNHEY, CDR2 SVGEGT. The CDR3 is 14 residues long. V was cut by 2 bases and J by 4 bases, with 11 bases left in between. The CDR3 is CASSYKIRVTEAFF. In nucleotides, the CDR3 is TGTGCCAGCAGTTACAAAATCAGGGTCACTGAAGCTTTCTTT.

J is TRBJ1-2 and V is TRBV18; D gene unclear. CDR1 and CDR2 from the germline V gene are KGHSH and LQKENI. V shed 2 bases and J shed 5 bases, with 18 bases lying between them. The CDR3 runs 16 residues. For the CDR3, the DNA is TGTGCCAGCTCACCATGGATGGAGGGAGGAGGGTATGGCTACACCTTC. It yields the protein CASSPWMEGGGYGYTF.

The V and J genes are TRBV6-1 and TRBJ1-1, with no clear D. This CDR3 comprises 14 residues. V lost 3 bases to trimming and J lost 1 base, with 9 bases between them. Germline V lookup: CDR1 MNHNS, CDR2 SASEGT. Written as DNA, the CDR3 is TGTGCCAGCAGTGAGTGGGCAGAGAACACTGAAGCTTTCTTT. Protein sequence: CASSEWAENTEAFF.

CDR3 loop: CASSLTRGFSADTQYF. The DNA of the CDR3 is TGCGCCAGCAGCTTGACGCGGGGGTTCTCCGCAGATACGCAGTATTTT. This sequence joins TRBV5-1 and TRBJ2-3; TRBD2 matches at 7 bases. J gave up 4 bases and V 1 base, and 9 bases lay outside the gene matches. CDR3 length: 16 residues. Per the germline V gene, CDR1 is SGHRS and CDR2 is YFSETQ.

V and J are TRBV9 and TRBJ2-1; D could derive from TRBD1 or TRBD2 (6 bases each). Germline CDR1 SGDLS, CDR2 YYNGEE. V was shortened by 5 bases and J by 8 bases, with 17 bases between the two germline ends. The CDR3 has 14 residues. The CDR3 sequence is CASRGGRARDEQFF. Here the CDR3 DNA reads TGTGCCAGCAGAGGGGGGCGGGCCAGGGATGAGCAGTTCTTC. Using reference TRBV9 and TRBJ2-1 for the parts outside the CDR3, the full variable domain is DSGVTQTPKHLITATGQRVTLRCSPRSGDLSVYWYQQSLDQGLQFLIQYYNGEERAKGNILERFSAQQFPDLHSELNLSSLELGDSALYFCASRGGRARDEQFFGPGTRLTVL.

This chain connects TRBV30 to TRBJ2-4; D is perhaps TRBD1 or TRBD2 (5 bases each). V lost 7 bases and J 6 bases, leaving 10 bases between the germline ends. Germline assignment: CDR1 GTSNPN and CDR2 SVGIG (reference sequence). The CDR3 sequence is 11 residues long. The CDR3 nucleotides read TGTGCCTTGGGGGTCCTAAACATTCAGTACTTC. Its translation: CALGVLNIQYF.

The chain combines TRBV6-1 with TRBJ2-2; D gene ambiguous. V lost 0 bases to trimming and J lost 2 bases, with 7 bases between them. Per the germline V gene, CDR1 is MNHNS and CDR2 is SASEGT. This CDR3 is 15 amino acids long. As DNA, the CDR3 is TGTGCCAGCAGTGAAGCGGACGCTAACACCGGGGAGCTGTTTTTT. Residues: CASSEADANTGELFF.

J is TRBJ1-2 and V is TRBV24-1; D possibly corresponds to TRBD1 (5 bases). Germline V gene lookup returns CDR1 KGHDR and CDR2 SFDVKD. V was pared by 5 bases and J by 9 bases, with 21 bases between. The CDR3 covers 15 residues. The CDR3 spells CATSGTKDTARCYTF. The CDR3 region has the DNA TGTGCCACCAGTGGAACTAAGGACACGGCGCGATGCTACACCTTC.

The DNA of the CDR3 is TGTGCCAGCAGCTTGGCGGGACAGGGCTACACCGGGGAGCTGTTTTTT. It codes for CASSLAGQGYTGELFF. The V call is TRBV5-4, the J call TRBJ2-2, with TRBD1 matching over 9 bases. The CDR3 is made up of 16 amino acids. Germline CDR1 SGHNT, CDR2 YYREEE (reference sequence). J lost 3 bases, V lost 0 bases, and 3 bases had no gene match. Drawing the rest from reference TRBV5-4 and TRBJ2-2, the complete variable domain is ETGVTQSPTHLIKTRGQQVTLRCSSQSGHNTVSWYQQALGQGPQFIFQYYREEENGRGNFPPRFSGLQFPNYSSELNVNALELDDSALYLCASSLAGQGYTGELFFGEGSRLTVL.

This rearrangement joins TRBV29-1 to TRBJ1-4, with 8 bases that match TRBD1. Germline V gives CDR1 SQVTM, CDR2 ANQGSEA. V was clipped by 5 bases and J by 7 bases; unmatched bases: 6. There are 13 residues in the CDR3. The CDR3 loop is CSVRQGAGEKLFF. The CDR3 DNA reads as TGCAGCGTTCGGCAGGGGGCAGGTGAAAAACTGTTTTTT.

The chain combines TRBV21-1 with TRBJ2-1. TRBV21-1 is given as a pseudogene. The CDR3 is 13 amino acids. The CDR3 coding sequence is TGTGCCAGCTGTAGTCCCACATACAATGAGCAGTTCTTC. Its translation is CASCSPTYNEQFF.

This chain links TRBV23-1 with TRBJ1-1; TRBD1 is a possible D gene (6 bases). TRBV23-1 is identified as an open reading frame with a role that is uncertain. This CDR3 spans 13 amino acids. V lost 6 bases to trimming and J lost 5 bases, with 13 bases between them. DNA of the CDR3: TGCGCCAGCAGCAAAGGAGGGGGTACTGAAGCTTTCTTT. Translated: CASSKGGGTEAFF.

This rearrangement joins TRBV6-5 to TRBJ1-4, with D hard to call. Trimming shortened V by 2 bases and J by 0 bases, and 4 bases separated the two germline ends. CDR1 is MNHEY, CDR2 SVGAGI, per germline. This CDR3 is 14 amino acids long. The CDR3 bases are TGTGCCAGCAGTTACGGGACAACTAATGAAAAACTGTTTTTT. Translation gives CASSYGTTNEKLFF.

CDR3 in amino acids: CASSHGQGTYNEQFF. CDR3 DNA: TGTGCCAGCTCCCACGGACAGGGAACCTACAATGAGCAGTTCTTC. The chain is built from TRBV18 and TRBJ2-1, with 8 bases lining up with TRBD1. Germline loops: CDR1 KGHSH, CDR2 LQKENI. V trimming: 6 bases; J trimming: 2 bases; junction bases outside the gene matches: 6. The CDR3 is 15 amino acids.

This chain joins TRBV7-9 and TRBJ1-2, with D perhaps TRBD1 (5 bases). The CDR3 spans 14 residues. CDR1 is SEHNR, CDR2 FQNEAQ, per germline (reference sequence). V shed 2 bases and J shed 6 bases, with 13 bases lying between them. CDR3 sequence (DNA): TGTGCCAGCAGCTTATACGGGAGGGGTGATGGCTACACCTTC. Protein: CASSLYGRGDGYTF.